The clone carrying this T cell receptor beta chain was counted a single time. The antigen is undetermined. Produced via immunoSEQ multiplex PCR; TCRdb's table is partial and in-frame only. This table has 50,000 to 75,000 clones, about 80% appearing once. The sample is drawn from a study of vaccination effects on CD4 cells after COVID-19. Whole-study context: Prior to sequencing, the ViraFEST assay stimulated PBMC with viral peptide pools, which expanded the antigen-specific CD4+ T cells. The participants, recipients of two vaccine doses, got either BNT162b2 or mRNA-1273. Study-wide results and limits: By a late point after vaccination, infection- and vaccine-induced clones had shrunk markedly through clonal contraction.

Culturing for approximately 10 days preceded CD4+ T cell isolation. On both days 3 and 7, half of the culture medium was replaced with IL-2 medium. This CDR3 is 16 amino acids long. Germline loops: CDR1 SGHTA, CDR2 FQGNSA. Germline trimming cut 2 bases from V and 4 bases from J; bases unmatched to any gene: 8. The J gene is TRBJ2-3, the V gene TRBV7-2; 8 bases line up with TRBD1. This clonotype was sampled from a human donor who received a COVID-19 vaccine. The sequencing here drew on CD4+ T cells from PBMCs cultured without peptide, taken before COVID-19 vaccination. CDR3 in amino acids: CASSLRSLRGPDTQYF. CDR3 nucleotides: TGTGCCAGCAGCTTACGCAGCCTCAGGGGGCCAGATACGCAGTATTTT.